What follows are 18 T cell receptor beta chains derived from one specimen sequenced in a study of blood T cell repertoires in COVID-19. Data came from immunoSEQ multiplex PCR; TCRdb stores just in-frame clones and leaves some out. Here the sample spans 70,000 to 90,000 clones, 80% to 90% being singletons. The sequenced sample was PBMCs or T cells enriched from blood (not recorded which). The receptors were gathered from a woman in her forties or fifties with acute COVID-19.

CDR3 in amino acids: CASSESKDRGAGELFF. The CDR3 region has the DNA TGCGCCAGCAGTGAGTCGAAAGACAGGGGCGCCGGGGAGCTGTTTTTT. V and J are TRBV10-2 and TRBJ2-2; 8 bases are a match to TRBD1. With V trimmed by 0 bases and J by 6 bases, 6 bases remained unmatched. The CDR3 contains 16 residues. CDR1 and CDR2 (germline): WSHSY, SAAADI.

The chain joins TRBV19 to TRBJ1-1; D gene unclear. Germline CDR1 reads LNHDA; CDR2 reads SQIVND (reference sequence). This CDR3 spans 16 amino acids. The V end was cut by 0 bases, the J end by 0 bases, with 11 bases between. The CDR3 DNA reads TGTGCCAGTAGTATAGAAGAGGGCGACATGAACACTGAAGCTTTCTTT. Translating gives CASSIEEGDMNTEAFF. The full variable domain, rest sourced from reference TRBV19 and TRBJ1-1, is DGGITQSPKYLFRKEGQNVTLSCEQNLNHDAMYWYRQDPGQGLRLIYYSQIVNDFQKGDIAEGYSVSREKKESFPLTVTSAQKNPTAFYLCASSIEEGDMNTEAFFGQGTRLTVV.

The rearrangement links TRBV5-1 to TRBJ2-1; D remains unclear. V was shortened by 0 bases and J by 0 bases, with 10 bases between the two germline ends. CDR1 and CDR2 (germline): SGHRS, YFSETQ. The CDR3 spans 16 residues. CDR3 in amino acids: CASSLEAASSYNEQFF. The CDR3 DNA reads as TGCGCCAGCAGCTTGGAGGCGGCGTCCTCCTACAATGAGCAGTTCTTC.

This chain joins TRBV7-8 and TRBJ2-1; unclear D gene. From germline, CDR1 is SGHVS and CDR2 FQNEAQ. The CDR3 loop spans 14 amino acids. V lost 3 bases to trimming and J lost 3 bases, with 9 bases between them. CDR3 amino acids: CASSFYRDYNEQFF. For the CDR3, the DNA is TGTGCCAGCAGCTTTTACAGAGACTACAATGAGCAGTTCTTC.

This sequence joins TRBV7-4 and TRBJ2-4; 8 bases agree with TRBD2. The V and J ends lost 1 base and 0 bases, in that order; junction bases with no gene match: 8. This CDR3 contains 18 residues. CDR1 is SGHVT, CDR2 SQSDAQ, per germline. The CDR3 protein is CASSLVGASGLAKNIQYF. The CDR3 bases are TGTGCCAGCAGCTTAGTAGGCGCTAGCGGGCTAGCCAAAAACATTCAGTACTTC.

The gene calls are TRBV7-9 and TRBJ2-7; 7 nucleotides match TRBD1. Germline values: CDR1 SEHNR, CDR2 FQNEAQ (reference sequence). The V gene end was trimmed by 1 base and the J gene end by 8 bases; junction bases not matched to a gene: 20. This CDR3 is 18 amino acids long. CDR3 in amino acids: CASSLGLPTRTGRLQQYF. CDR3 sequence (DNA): TGTGCCAGCAGCTTAGGCCTACCCACAAGGACAGGACGTTTACAGCAGTACTTC.

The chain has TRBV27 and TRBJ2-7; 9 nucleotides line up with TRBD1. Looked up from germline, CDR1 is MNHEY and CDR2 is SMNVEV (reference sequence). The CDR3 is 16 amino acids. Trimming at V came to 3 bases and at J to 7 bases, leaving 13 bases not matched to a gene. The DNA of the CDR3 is TGTGCCAGCAGTTTGCTCCCCGGGACAGGGCATCTGGAGCAGTACTTC. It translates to CASSLLPGTGHLEQYF.

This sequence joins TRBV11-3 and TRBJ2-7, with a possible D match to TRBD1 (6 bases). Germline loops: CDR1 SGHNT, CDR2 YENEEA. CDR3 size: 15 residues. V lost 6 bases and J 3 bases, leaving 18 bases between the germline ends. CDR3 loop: CASRTGPGQNYEQYF. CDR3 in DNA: TGTGCCAGCAGAACAGGGCCCGGCCAAAACTACGAGCAGTACTTC.

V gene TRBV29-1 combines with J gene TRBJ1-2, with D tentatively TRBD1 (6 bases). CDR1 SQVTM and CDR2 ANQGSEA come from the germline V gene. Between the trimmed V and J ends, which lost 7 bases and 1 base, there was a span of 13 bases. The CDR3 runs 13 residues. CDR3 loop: CSALQGINYGYTF. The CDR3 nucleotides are TGCAGCGCCCTACAGGGAATTAACTATGGCTACACCTTC.

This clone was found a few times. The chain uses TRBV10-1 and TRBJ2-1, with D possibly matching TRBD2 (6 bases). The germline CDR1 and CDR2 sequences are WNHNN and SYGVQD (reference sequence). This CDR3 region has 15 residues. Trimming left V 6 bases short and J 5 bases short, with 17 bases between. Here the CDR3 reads CASSMGGARHNEQFF. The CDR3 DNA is TGCGCCAGCAGCATGGGGGGAGCCCGTCACAATGAGCAGTTCTTC.

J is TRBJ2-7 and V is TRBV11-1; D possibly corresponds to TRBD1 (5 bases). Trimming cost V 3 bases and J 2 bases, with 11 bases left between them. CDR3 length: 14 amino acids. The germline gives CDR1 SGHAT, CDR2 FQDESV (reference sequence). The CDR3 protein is CASSFQGNPYEQYF. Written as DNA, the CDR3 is TGTGCCAGCAGCTTCCAGGGAAATCCCTACGAGCAGTACTTC.

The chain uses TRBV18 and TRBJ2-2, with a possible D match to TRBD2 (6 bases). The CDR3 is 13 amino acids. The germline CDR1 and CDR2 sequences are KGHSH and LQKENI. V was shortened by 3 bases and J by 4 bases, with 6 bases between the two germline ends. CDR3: CASSPEGTGELFF. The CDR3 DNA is TGTGCCAGCTCACCGGAGGGCACCGGGGAGCTGTTTTTT.

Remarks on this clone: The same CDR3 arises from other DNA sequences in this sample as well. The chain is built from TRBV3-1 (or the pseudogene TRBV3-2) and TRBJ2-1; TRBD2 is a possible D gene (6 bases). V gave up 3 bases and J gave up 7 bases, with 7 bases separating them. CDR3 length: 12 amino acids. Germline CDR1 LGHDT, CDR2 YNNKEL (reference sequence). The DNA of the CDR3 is TGTGCCAGCAGCCAGACTAGTAATGAGCAGTTCTTC. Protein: CASSQTSNEQFF.

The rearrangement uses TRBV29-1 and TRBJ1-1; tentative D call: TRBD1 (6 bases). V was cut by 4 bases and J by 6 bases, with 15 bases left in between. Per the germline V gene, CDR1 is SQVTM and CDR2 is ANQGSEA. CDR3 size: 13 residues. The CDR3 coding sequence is TGCAGCGTTGGTTCTTACAGGGCTCCTGAAGCTTTCTTT. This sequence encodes CSVGSYRAPEAFF.

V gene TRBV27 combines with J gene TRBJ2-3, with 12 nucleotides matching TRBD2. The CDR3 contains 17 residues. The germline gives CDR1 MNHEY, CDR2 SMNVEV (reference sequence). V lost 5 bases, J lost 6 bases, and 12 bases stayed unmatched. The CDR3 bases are TGTGCCAGCAGTCAGCGACTAGCGGGAGACGTGTCGGATACGCAGTATTTT. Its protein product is CASSQRLAGDVSDTQYF.

The CDR3 DNA sequence: TGTGCCAGCAGTCCTCTCCGGACAGGTTCGGCTCTGGGGGCCGGCGGCTATGAGCAGTTCTTC. Protein sequence: CASSPLRTGSALGAGGYEQFF. The chain links TRBV27 to TRBJ2-1; 7 nucleotides match TRBD1. V shed 5 bases and J 8 bases; nucleotides not matched to a gene: 30. This CDR3 region has 21 residues. Germline V CDR1 and CDR2: MNHEY, SMNVEV (reference sequence).

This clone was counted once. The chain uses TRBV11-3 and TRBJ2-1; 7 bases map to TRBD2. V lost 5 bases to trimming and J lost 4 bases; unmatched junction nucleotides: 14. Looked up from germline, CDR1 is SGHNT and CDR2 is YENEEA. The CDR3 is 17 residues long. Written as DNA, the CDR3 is TGTGCCAGCAGCCCGGGTTCGGCAGCGGGGAGGTACAATGAGCAGTTCTTC. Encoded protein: CASSPGSAAGRYNEQFF.

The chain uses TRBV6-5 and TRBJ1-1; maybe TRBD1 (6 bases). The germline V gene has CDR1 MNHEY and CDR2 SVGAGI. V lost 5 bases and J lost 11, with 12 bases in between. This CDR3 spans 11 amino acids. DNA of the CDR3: TGTGCCAGCAGTCTACAGGGTCGGGCTTTCTTT. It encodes CASSLQGRAFF.